Reported below is one T cell receptor (beta chain). This sample was included in a study of blood T cell repertoires in COVID-19. Study as a whole: Donors in the United States, Italy and Spain gave samples during acute or convalescent COVID-19.

Authors' analysis steps: Scientists estimated how many nucleated cells there were by amplifying reference gene primers. The data were produced by immunoSEQ multiplex PCR, yet TCRdb's version contains in-frame clones alone and is incomplete. From that table come the V and J calls and clone size; the DNA was used to work out D and trimming. The profile shows roughly 68,000 clones, about 88% of them singletons. The CDR3 consists of 12 residues. Germline CDR1 reads MGHDK; CDR2 reads SYGVNS. With 6 bases removed from V and 4 bases from J, the gap between germline ends came to 10 bases. This rearrangement joins TRBV25-1 to TRBJ2-7, with D possibly TRBD1 on 6 matching bases. Sequencing was carried out using peripheral blood. This clonotype originated in a woman in her fifties or sixties with active COVID-19. In DNA, the CDR3 is TGTGCCAGCAGCCCCACAGGGTACGAGCAGTACTTC. As protein: CASSPTGYEQYF.